This T cell receptor beta chain was retrieved from a study of blood T cell repertoires in COVID-19. Overall study: In each case, the material was cDNA or gDNA derived from T cells, B-cell-depleted T cells, or PBMCs.

Enrollees, about 18 to 100 years old, lived in roughly 24 US areas. Membership in each cohort depended on participant-reported clinical history. There are 16 residues in the CDR3. Germline V gene sequence: CDR1 MGHRA, CDR2 YSYEKL. V was clipped by 8 bases and J by 0 bases; unmatched bases: 7. TCRdb's table, derived via immunoSEQ multiplex PCR, lists solely in-frame clones and lacks some. This table holds around 300,000 clones, around nine tenths found once. Sequencing input: PBMCs or T cells enriched from blood (not recorded which). The clonotype originates from a woman between 35 and 50 years old who had recovered from COVID-19. The gene calls are TRBV4-1 and TRBJ2-3; 11 bases map to TRBD2. DNA of the CDR3: TGCGCCAGCCGGACGAGGACTAGCGGGAGCACAGATACGCAGTATTTT. This gives the protein CASRTRTSGSTDTQYF.